The rows below give T cell receptor beta chains drawn from one sample of a study of early T cells in non-severe SARS-CoV-2 infection. TCRdb called the 5' RACE reads again in MiXCR, with one record for every CDR3 protein. The data show 50,000 to 65,000 distinct CDR3 sequences, 13% seen once. The sample taken for sequencing was whole blood. The origin of the receptors is an adult who was a healthcare worker with PCR-confirmed SARS-CoV-2 infection or an uninfected control (not recorded which). Each CDR3 is given with its conserved first and last residue. D genes are given only for firm matches. Clone size is given for some rows only: seen once, a few or many times, or a class if the clone is expanded.

13	NA	NA	TRBJ1-5	TRBV14	CASSQYGDQPQHF	TGTGCCAGCAGCCAGTATGGGGATCAGCCCCAGCATTTT
17	once	TRBD1	TRBJ2-1	TRBV5-5	CASSTYPETGAYNEQFF	TGTGCCAGCAGCACTTACCCGGAGACAGGGGCCTACAATGAGCAGTTCTTC
17	few	NA	TRBJ2-2	TRBV12-3/TRBV12-4	CASSLDSWQGGTGELFF	TGTGCCAGCAGTTTAGATTCTTGGCAGGGAGGAACCGGGGAGCTGTTTTTT
10	many	NA	TRBJ2-5	TRBV29-1	CSVEVETQYF	TGCAGCGTTGAAGTAGAGACCCAGTACTTC
17	many	TRBD1	TRBJ1-2	TRBV20-1	CSARKLYRDRENYGYTF	TGCAGTGCTAGAAAATTATACCGGGACAGGGAAAACTATGGCTACACCTTC
13	NA	NA	TRBJ1-1	TRBV20-1	CSADKGRNTEAFF	TGCAGTGCAGATAAGGGCCGAAACACTGAAGCTTTCTTT
15	few	NA	TRBJ1-6	TRBV6-2/TRBV6-3	CASSYSPDPPQPLHF	TGTGCCAGCAGTTACTCGCCAGACCCGCCTCAACCCCTCCACTTT
15	few	NA	TRBJ2-2	TRBV6-6	CASSYRGGNTGELFF	TGTGCCAGCAGTTACAGGGGCGGAAACACCGGGGAGCTGTTTTTT
14	few	NA	TRBJ1-2	TRBV12-3/TRBV12-4	CASSGQILNYGYTF	TGTGCCAGCAGCGGACAGATACTTAACTATGGCTACACCTTC
13	once	TRBD1	TRBJ2-7	TRBV6-2/TRBV6-3	CASSYDRDYEQYF	TGTGCCAGCAGTTACGACAGGGACTACGAGCAGTACTTC
14	few	NA	TRBJ1-4	TRBV27	CASTSRGTNEKLFF	TGTGCCAGCACCTCCCGGGGCACTAATGAAAAACTGTTTTTT
13	NA	NA	TRBJ2-3	TRBV4-2	CASSQSAPDTQYF	TGTGCCAGCAGCCAATCAGCGCCAGATACGCAGTATTTT
12	many	NA	TRBJ2-7	TRBV12-3/TRBV12-4	CASRPGLGEQYF	TGTGCCAGCAGGCCCGGGTTGGGCGAGCAGTACTTC
14	many	TRBD1	TRBJ1-6	TRBV5-1	CASSTTGGNSPLHF	TGCGCCAGCAGCACCACAGGGGGTAATTCACCCCTCCACTTT
13	NA	NA	TRBJ1-1	TRBV3-1	CASSGDENTEAFF	TGTGCCAGCAGCGGGGACGAGAACACTGAAGCTTTCTTT
16	NA	TRBD1	TRBJ2-7	TRBV6-2/TRBV6-3	CASSYALRGRGSEQYF	TGTGCCAGCAGTTACGCATTAAGGGGGCGCGGAAGTGAGCAGTACTTC
17	NA	TRBD2	TRBJ2-5	TRBV6-6	CASSPPGLAGAGGAQYF	TGTGCCAGCAGCCCCCCGGGACTAGCGGGGGCAGGAGGGGCCCAGTACTTC
14	many	NA	TRBJ2-7	TRBV10-3	CAISEEGRFYEQYF	TGTGCCATCAGTGAGGAGGGCAGGTTCTACGAGCAGTACTTC
16	few	NA	TRBJ2-1	TRBV6-5	CASSRAAAGLEDEQFF	TGTGCCAGCAGCCGGGCCGCGGCAGGGCTAGAGGATGAGCAGTTCTTC
12	many	NA	TRBJ2-5	TRBV7-2	CASTLGRETQYF	TGTGCCAGCACCCTAGGGCGTGAGACCCAGTACTTC
15	NA	TRBD2	TRBJ2-7	TRBV2	CASQIAGGHSYEQYF	TGTGCCAGCCAGATCGCGGGGGGTCACTCCTACGAGCAGTACTTC
12	few	NA	TRBJ2-7	TRBV5-1	CASSVQGYEQYF	TGCGCCAGCAGCGTGCAGGGGTACGAGCAGTACTTC
12	NA	NA	TRBJ2-7	TRBV7-2	CASSFAGYEQYF	TGTGCCAGCAGCTTTGCCGGATACGAGCAGTACTTC
14	many	TRBD2	TRBJ2-1	TRBV7-2	CASSAGTIYNEQFF	TGTGCCAGCAGCGCCGGGACTATATACAATGAGCAGTTCTTC
15	many	NA	TRBJ1-6	TRBV7-8	CASSPSPGADSPLHF	TGTGCCAGCAGCCCTAGTCCGGGGGCGGATTCACCCCTCCACTTT
16	many	TRBD2	TRBJ2-1	TRBV7-6	CASSLALSGGGYEQFF	TGTGCCAGCAGCTTAGCGCTCAGCGGGGGAGGTTATGAGCAGTTCTTC
11	many	NA	TRBJ1-2	TRBV19	CASSSDGGYTF	TGTGCCAGTAGTTCGGACGGTGGCTACACCTTC
16	few	NA	TRBJ2-3	TRBV7-2	CASSPPGGGATDTQYF	TGTGCCAGCAGCCCTCCTGGGGGGGGCGCGACAGATACGCAGTATTTT
15	NA	NA	TRBJ1-6	TRBV6-5	CASSQGGFGNSPLHF	TGTGCCAGCAGTCAAGGGGGGTTTGGCAATTCACCCCTCCACTTT
13	medium-sized	NA	TRBJ2-7	TRBV29-1	CSVEAQGIYEQYF	TGCAGCGTTGAAGCGCAGGGCATCTACGAGCAGTACTTC
11	many	TRBD1	TRBJ1-1	TRBV2	CAIRGPTEAFF	TGTGCCATCAGGGGGCCCACTGAAGCTTTCTTT
13	few	NA	TRBJ2-7	TRBV29-1	CSVEDTETYEQYF	TGCAGCGTTGAAGATACCGAAACCTACGAGCAGTACTTC
16	few	TRBD2	TRBJ2-3	TRBV7-2	CAARRPGLGGTDTQYF	TGTGCCGCGAGAAGACCGGGACTAGGGGGCACAGATACGCAGTATTTT
15	NA	NA	TRBJ2-2	TRBV5-8	CASSFWTGRAGELFF	TGTGCCAGCAGCTTCTGGACAGGGAGGGCCGGGGAGCTGTTTTTT
15	NA	TRBD2	TRBJ2-1	TRBV7-2	CASSHGTSGLNEQFF	TGTGCCAGCAGCCACGGGACTAGCGGCCTCAATGAGCAGTTCTTC
13	many	NA	TRBJ2-5	TRBV6-5	CASSYTWQETQYF	TGTGCCAGCAGTTACACGTGGCAAGAGACCCAGTACTTC
14	NA	TRBD1	TRBJ1-2	TRBV5-1	CASNDGQGASGYTF	TGCGCCAGCAACGACGGACAGGGGGCCAGTGGCTACACCTTC